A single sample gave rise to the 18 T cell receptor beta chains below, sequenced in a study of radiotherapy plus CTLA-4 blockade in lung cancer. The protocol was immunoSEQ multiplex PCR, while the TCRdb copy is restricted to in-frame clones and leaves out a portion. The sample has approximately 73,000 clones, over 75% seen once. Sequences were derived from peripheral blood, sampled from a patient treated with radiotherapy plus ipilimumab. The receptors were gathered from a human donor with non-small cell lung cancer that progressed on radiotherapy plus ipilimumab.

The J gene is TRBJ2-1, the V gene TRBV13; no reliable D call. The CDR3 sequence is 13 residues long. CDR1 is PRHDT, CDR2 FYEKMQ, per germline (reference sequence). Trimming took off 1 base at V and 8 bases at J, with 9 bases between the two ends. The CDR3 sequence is CASSLVLEDEQFF. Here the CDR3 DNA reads TGTGCCAGCAGCTTAGTGCTAGAAGATGAGCAGTTCTTC. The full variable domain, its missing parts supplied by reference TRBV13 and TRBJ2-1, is AAGVIQSPRHLIKEKRETATLKCYPIPRHDTVYWYQQGPGQDPQFLISFYEKMQSDKGSIPDRFSAQQFSDYHSELNMSSLELGDSALYFCASSLVLEDEQFFGPGTRLTVL.

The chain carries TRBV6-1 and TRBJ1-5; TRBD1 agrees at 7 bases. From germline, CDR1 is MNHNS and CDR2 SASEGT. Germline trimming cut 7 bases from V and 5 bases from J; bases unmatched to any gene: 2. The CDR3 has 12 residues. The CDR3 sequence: CASITGDQPQHF. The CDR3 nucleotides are TGTGCCAGCATTACAGGGGATCAGCCCCAGCATTTT.

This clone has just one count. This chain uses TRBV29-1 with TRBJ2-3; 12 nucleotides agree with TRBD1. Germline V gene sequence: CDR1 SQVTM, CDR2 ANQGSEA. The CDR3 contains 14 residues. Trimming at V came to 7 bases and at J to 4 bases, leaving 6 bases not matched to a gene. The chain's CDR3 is CSARRDRGPDTQYF. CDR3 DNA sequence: TGCAGCGCTCGCAGGGACAGGGGGCCAGATACGCAGTATTTT.

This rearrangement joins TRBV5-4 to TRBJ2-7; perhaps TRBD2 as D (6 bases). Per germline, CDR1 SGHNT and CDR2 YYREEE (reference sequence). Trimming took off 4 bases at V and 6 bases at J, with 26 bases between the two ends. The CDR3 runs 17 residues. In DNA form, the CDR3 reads TGTGCCAGCAGCCAATACCCGGGACTCCCCACCTTCTCCGAGCAGTACGTC. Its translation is CASSQYPGLPTFSEQYV.

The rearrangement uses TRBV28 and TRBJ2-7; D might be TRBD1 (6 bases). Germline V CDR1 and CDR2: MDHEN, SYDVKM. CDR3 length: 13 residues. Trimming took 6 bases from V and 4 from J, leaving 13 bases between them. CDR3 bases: TGTGCCAGCAGCCCCGACAGGATTTACGAGCAGTACTTC. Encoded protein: CASSPDRIYEQYF. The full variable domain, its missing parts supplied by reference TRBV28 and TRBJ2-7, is DVKVTQSSRYLVKRTGEKVFLECVQDMDHENMFWYRQDPGLGLRLIYFSYDVKMKEKGDIPEGYSVSREKKERFSLILESASTNQTSMYLCASSPDRIYEQYFGPGTRLTVT.

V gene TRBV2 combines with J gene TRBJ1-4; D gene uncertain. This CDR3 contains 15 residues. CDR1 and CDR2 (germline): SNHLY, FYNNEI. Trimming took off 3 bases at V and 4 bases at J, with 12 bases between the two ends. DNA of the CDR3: TGTGCCAGCAGTGATAGGGTCCAGCTTAATGAAAAACTGTTTTTT. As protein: CASSDRVQLNEKLFF.

CDR3 nucleotide sequence: TGCGCCAGCTGCCCGATGAGTAGCAGGGACACTGAAGCTTTCTTT. It codes for CASCPMSSRDTEAFF. The V call is TRBV5-1, the J call TRBJ1-1, with D possibly TRBD1 on 5 matching bases. The CDR3 contains 15 residues. Trimming shortened V by 7 bases and J by 3 bases, and 19 bases separated the two germline ends. Looked up from germline, CDR1 is SGHRS and CDR2 is YFSETQ.

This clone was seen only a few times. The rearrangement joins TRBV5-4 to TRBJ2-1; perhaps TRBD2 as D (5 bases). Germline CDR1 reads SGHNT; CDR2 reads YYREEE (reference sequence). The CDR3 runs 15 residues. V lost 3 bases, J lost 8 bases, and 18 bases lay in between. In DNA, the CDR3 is TGTGCCAGCAGCTGGGCCGGCCGGCCCGGGGATGAGCAGTTCTTC. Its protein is CASSWAGRPGDEQFF.

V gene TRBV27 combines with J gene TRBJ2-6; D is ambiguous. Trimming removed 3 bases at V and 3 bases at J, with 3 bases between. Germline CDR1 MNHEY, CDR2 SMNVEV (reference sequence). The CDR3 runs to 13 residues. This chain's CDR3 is CASSLSGANVLTF. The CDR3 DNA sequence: TGTGCCAGCAGTTTGAGTGGGGCCAACGTCCTGACTTTC.

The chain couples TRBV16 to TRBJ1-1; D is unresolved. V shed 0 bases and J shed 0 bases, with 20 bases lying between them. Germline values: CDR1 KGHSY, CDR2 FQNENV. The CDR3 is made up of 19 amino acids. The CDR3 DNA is TGTGCCAGCAGCCAATCAATACGACCAAGTTCTGGGTTGAACACTGAAGCTTTCTTT. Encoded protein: CASSQSIRPSSGLNTEAFF.

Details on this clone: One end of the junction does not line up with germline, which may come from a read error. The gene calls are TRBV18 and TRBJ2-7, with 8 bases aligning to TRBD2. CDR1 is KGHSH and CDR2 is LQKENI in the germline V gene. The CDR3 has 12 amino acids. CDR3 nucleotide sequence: TGTGCCAGCTCACCAACACCGGGACTAGGTCGCTTC. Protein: CASSPTPGLGRF. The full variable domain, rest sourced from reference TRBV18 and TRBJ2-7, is NAGVMQNPRHLVRRRGQEARLRCSPMKGHSHVYWYRQLPEEGLKFMVYLQKENIIDESGMPKERFSAEFPKEGPSILRIQQVVRGDSAAYFCASSPTPGLGRFGPGTRLTVT.

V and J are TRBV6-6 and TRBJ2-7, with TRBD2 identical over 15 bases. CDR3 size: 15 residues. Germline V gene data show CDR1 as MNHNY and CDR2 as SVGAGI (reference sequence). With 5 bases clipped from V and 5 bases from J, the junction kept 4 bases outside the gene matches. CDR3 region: CASSPGLAGGHEQYF. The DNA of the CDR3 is TGTGCCAGCAGTCCGGGACTAGCGGGAGGACACGAGCAGTACTTC.

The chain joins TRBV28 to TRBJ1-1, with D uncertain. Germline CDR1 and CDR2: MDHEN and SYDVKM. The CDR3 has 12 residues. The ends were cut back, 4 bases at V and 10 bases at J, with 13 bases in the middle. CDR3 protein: CASSSGLMGAFF. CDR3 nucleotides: TGTGCCAGCAGTTCGGGGTTGATGGGAGCTTTCTTT. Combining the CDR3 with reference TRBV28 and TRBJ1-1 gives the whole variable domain DVKVTQSSRYLVKRTGEKVFLECVQDMDHENMFWYRQDPGLGLRLIYFSYDVKMKEKGDIPEGYSVSREKKERFSLILESASTNQTSMYLCASSSGLMGAFFGQGTRLTVV.

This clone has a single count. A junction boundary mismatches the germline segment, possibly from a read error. The CDR3 nucleotides read TGCAGTGCTGGAGAGCTCTACGAGCAGTACTTC. This translates into CSAGELYEQYF. The genes are TRBV20-1 and TRBJ2-7; D gene ambiguous. The CDR3 totals 11 residues. Germline lookup yields CDR1 DFQATT and CDR2 SNEGSKA (reference sequence).

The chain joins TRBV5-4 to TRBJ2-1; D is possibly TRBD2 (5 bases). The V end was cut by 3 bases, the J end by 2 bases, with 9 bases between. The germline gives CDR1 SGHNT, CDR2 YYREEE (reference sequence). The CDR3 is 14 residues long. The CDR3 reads CASSWAGPYNEQFF. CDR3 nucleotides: TGTGCCAGCAGCTGGGCGGGCCCCTACAATGAGCAGTTCTTC.

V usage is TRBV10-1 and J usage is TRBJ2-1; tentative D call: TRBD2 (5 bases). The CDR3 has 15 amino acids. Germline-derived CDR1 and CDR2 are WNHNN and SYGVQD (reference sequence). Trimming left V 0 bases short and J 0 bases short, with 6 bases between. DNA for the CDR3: TGCGCCAGCAGTGAGTCAACTAGCTCCTACAATGAGCAGTTCTTC. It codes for CASSESTSSYNEQFF.

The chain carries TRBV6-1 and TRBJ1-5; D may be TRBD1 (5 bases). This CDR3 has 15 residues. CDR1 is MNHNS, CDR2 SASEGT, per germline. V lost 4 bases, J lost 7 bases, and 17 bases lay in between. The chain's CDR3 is CASSVGTGRRQPQHF. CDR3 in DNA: TGTGCCAGCAGTGTCGGGACTGGGAGGAGGCAGCCCCAGCATTTT.

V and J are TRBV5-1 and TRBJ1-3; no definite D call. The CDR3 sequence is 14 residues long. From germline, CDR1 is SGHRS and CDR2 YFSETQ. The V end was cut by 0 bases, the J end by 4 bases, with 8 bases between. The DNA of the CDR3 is TGCGCCAGCAGCTTGGATGGGATCGGAAACACCATATATTTT. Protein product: CASSLDGIGNTIYF.